A selection of T cell receptor beta chains follows, all from one sample in a study of monozygotic twins with inflammatory bowel disease. TCRdb re-called the 5' RACE reads; every CDR3 protein appears as one record, without DNA. Here the sample table reports 400,000 to 500,000 distinct CDR3 sequences. Sequenced material: blood. All receptors derive from a human donor with ulcerative colitis or Crohn's disease, or a healthy co-twin of an affected twin (not recorded which). Each CDR3 is given with its conserved first and last residue. The order of the fields is CDR3 protein, V gene, J gene.

CDR3aa: CASSDMGQGSAYNEQFF
v_gene: TRBV7-9
j_gene: TRBJ2-1

CDR3aa: CASSLVLPGLAGSYEQYF
v_gene: TRBV5-1
j_gene: TRBJ2-7

CDR3aa: CATSETPHGLGSHNEQFF
v_gene: TRBV24-1
j_gene: TRBJ2-1

CDR3aa: CASSTGTRTGELFF
v_gene: TRBV27
j_gene: TRBJ2-2

CDR3aa: CASSEGPSRQETQYF
v_gene: TRBV6-1
j_gene: TRBJ2-5

CDR3aa: CASRPGTSSYNEQFF
v_gene: TRBV12-3/TRBV12-4
j_gene: TRBJ2-1

CDR3aa: CAISELGEAFF
v_gene: TRBV10-3
j_gene: TRBJ1-1

CDR3aa: CASSRTSGGHSSTDTQYF
v_gene: TRBV5-1
j_gene: TRBJ2-3

CDR3aa: CATRQGVTGNTIYF
v_gene: TRBV10-3
j_gene: TRBJ1-3

CDR3aa: CAWSYGTSKGELFF
v_gene: TRBV30
j_gene: TRBJ2-2

CDR3aa: CASRWDYEAGELFF
v_gene: TRBV7-3
j_gene: TRBJ2-2

CDR3aa: CASTQEGTGELFF
v_gene: TRBV6-6
j_gene: TRBJ2-2

CDR3aa: CSATDTYPYEQYF
v_gene: TRBV20-1
j_gene: TRBJ2-7